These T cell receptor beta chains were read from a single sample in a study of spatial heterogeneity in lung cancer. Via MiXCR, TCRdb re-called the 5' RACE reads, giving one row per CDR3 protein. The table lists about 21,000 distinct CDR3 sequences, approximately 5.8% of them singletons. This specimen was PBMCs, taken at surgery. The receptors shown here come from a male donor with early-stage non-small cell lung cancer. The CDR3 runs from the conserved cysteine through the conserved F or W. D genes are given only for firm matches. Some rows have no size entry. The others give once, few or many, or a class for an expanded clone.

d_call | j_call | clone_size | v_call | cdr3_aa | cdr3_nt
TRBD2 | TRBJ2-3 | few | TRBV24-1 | CATSDRLAGYTDTQYF | TGTGCCACCAGTGATCGTCTAGCGGGGTACACAGATACGCAGTATTTT
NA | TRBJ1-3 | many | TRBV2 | CASSDSFPSGNTIYF | TGTGCCAGCAGTGACAGCTTCCCCTCTGGAAACACCATATATTTT
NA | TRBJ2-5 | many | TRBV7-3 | CASSPMGQETQYF | TGTGCCAGCAGCCCCATGGGCCAAGAGACCCAGTACTTC
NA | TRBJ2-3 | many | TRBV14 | CASSRDPWGRADTQYF | TGTGCCAGCAGCCGGGACCCCTGGGGCAGAGCAGATACGCAGTATTTT
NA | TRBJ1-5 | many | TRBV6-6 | CASSYRTVNQPQHF | TGTGCCAGCAGTTACCGGACAGTTAATCAGCCCCAGCATTTT
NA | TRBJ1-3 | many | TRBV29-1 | CSVENSQAGGNTIYF | TGCAGCGTTGAAAACTCTCAGGCTGGGGGAAACACCATATATTTT
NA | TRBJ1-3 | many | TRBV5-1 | CASSFADPSGNTIYF | TGCGCCAGCAGCTTCGCTGACCCCTCTGGAAACACCATATATTTT
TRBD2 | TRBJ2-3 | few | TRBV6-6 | CASSIGLAGVSDTQYF | TGTGCCAGCAGCATAGGACTAGCGGGAGTGTCAGATACGCAGTATTTT
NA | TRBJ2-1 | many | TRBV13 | CASSFDTSWNEQFF | TGTGCCAGCAGCTTCGACACGTCTTGGAATGAGCAGTTCTTC
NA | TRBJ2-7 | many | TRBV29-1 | CSVLGQGYEQYF | TGCAGCGTCCTAGGGCAGGGCTACGAGCAGTACTTC
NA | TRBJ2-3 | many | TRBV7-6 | CASSLGVTNPRQYF | TGTGCCAGCAGCTTAGGCGTGACCAACCCTCGGCAGTATTTT
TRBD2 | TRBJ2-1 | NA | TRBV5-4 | CASSLGLAGADEQFF | TGTGCCAGCAGCTTGGGACTAGCGGGGGCAGATGAGCAGTTCTTC
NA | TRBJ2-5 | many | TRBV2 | CASSDGRHQETQYF | TGTGCCAGCAGTGATGGTAGGCACCAAGAGACCCAGTACTTC
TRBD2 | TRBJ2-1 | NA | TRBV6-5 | CASSYFKGLARPQEQFF | TGTGCCAGCAGTTACTTTAAGGGACTAGCGCGGCCCCAAGAGCAGTTCTTC